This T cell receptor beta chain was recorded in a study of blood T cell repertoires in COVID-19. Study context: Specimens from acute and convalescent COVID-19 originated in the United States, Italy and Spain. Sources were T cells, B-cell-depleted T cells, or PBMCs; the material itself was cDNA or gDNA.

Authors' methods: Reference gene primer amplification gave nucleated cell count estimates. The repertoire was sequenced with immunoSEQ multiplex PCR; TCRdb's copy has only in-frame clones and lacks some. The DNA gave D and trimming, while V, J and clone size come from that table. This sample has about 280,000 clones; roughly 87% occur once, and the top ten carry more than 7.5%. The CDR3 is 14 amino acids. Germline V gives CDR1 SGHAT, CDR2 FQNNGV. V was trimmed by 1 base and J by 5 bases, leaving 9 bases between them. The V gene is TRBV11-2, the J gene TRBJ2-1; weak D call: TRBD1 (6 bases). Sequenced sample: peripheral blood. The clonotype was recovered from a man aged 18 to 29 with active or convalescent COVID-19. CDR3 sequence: CASSLARGDNEQFF. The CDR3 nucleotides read TGTGCCAGCAGCTTAGCCAGGGGTGACAATGAGCAGTTCTTC.